Listed here are 15 T cell receptor beta chains from one sample, sequenced in a study of CXCR3-negative and CXCR3-positive naive CD8 T cells. Points from the study as a whole: CXCR3-positive naive cells carried more hydrophobic TRB CDR3s than CXCR3-negative naive cells did.

These receptors have no known antigen. cDNA libraries for TRB were generated by 5' RACE incorporating UMI labels. TCRdb reprocessed the 5' RACE reads; each CDR3 protein has one entry and no DNA is given. The repertoire table contains about 6,200 distinct CDR3 sequences. The specimen was naive CXCR3+ CD8+ T cells from blood. Indicated subset: CD45RO-CCR7+CD27+CD95- naive CD8+ T cells expressing CXCR3 (TNR3+). The receptors derive from a human donor in good health. Some clones in this sample may be carry-over from other donors' samples.

The J gene is TRBJ2-1, the V gene TRBV3-1. Germline lookup yields CDR1 LGHDT and CDR2 YNNKEL (reference sequence). This CDR3 has 15 amino acids. CDR3 in amino acids: CASSQGSGPYNEQFF.

V is TRBV29-1 and J is TRBJ2-2; without DNA, the TCRdb call of TRBD2 cannot be checked. CDR3 size: 15 residues. The germline CDR1 and CDR2 sequences are SQVTM and ANQGSEA. CDR3 protein: CSVEVAGQNTGELFF.

The chain is built from TRBV13 and TRBJ2-3. Germline assignment: CDR1 PRHDT and CDR2 FYEKMQ (reference sequence). The CDR3 covers 13 residues. The CDR3 spells CASRPRGTDTQYF.

In terms of frequency, this clonotype is medium-sized (0.01 to 0.1%). J is TRBJ1-1 and V is TRBV5-1; TCRdb names TRBD1, which stays unverified in the absence of DNA. Germline lookup yields CDR1 SGHRS and CDR2 YFSETQ. There are 14 residues in the CDR3. CDR3 in amino acids: CASSGGQANTEAFF.

Frequency places this clonotype as medium-sized. The V call is TRBV19, the J call TRBJ1-2; TCRdb's D gene call, TRBD1, goes unchecked for lack of DNA. This CDR3 spans 16 amino acids. Germline V CDR1 and CDR2: LNHDA, SQIVND (reference sequence). CDR3 loop: CASSPGTLRVPYGYTF.

J is TRBJ2-1 and V is TRBV15. CDR3 length equals 13 residues. Germline V gene sequence: CDR1 LNHNV, CDR2 YYDKDF (reference sequence). The CDR3 sequence is CATSGSSYNEQFF. The complete variable domain, with remaining parts taken from reference TRBV15 and TRBJ2-1, reads DAMVIQNPRYQVTQFGKPVTLSCSQTLNHNVMYWYQQKSSQAPKLLFHYYDKDFNNEADTPDNFQSRRPNTSFCFLDIRSPGLGDTAMYLCATSGSSYNEQFFGPGTRLTVL.

This chain links TRBV6-5 with TRBJ2-1; lacking DNA, the TRBD1 call made by TCRdb goes unchecked. The CDR3 has 14 residues. Germline CDR1 and CDR2: MNHEY and SVGAGI. The CDR3 here is CASSYAPRGNEQFF.

This chain joins TRBV4-1 and TRBJ1-1. The germline CDR1 and CDR2 sequences are MGHRA and YSYEKL. CDR3 size: 16 residues. This CDR3 is CASSQDVQGLYTEAFF.

This clonotype is labeled medium-sized based on frequency. The chain joins TRBV9 to TRBJ1-4; TCRdb indicates TRBD1, and absent DNA this call remains unverified. CDR1 and CDR2 (germline): SGDLS, YYNGEE. The CDR3 is 15 residues long. CDR3 amino acids: CASSVGGDSNEKLFF.

The chain carries TRBV7-6 and TRBJ2-1; the D gene TCRdb calls, TRBD1, cannot be checked with no DNA. CDR1 SGHVS and CDR2 FNYEAQ come from the germline V gene. The CDR3 sequence is 11 residues long. The CDR3: CASSEGNEQFF. The full variable domain, completed using reference TRBV7-6 and TRBJ2-1, is GAGVSQSPRYKVTKRGQDVALRCDPISGHVSLYWYRQALGQGPEFLTYFNYEAQQDKSGLPNDRFSAERPEGSISTLTIQRTEQRDSAMYRCASSEGNEQFFGPGTRLTVL.

The V and J genes are TRBV11-3 and TRBJ2-2. This CDR3 spans 15 amino acids. Germline CDR1 is SGHNT and CDR2 is YENEEA. The CDR3 region is CASSPLTENTGELFF.

This clonotype counts as medium-sized by frequency. The chain couples TRBV6-5 to TRBJ1-1; TCRdb calls TRBD1, which cannot be checked without DNA. The CDR3 has 14 amino acids. CDR1 is MNHEY, CDR2 SVGAGI, per germline. The CDR3 loop reads CASSTGQGVIEAFF.

This clonotype is called medium-sized based on its frequency. The chain couples TRBV7-9 to TRBJ1-1. Germline-derived CDR1 and CDR2 are SEHNR and FQNEAQ (reference sequence). The CDR3 is made up of 14 amino acids. The CDR3 spells CASTPSGRGTEAFF.

The chain uses TRBV4-1 and TRBJ2-7; TCRdb gives TRBD2 as the D gene, but with no DNA this cannot be confirmed. This CDR3 spans 17 amino acids. Per the germline V gene, CDR1 is MGHRA and CDR2 is YSYEKL. CDR3 residues: CASSQRPGTSGIYEQYF.

This clonotype is labeled medium-sized based on frequency. The chain carries TRBV10-3 and TRBJ2-2; TCRdb picks TRBD1, but there is no DNA to check that call. Per germline, CDR1 ENHRY and CDR2 SYGVKD. This CDR3 spans 14 amino acids. The CDR3 is CALGQGSDTGELFF.